What follows is one T cell receptor beta chain and its context. What it binds is unknown. The split of CD4+ cells yielded CD45RA+ naive and CD45RA-negative memory subsets. Germline V gives CDR1 SGHDN, CDR2 FVKESK. V lost 3 bases and J lost 8, with 13 bases in between. The CDR3 contains 14 residues. The sample comes from a study of shared clonotypes between healthy human individuals. Study observations and caveats: Generally, estimated richness proved larger in naive subsets than it did in memory subsets.

Researchers ran the assay at a deep level. In the source study's methods: Filtering of immunoSEQ junctional sequences could not match full-length read filtering. Measured with immunoSEQ multiplex PCR; TCRdb has only the in-frame clones, and not every one. V and J calls plus clone size are reproduced from that table; the DNA served to infer D and trimming. The data show 2 million to 3 million clones, about 92% seen once. The TCR sequence derives from a man aged 18 to 30 in good health. The material sequenced was naive CD4+ T cells sorted from blood. Documented subset: CD45RA+ positively selected. The V gene is TRBV14, the J gene TRBJ1-4; D not resolved. The CDR3 sequence is CASSQGNRREKLFF. The CDR3 DNA reads as TGTGCCAGCAGCCAGGGGAATCGTCGCGAAAAACTGTTTTTT.